The 10 T cell receptor beta chains below all came from one sample that was sequenced in a study of blood T cell repertoires in COVID-19. The protocol was immunoSEQ multiplex PCR, while the TCRdb copy is restricted to in-frame clones and leaves out a portion. The sample consists of 55,000 to 65,000 clones, roughly 77% of them appearing once. The source material was peripheral blood. Source of these receptors: a man aged 60 to 75 with COVID-19, enrolled during active disease.

V usage is TRBV27 and J usage is TRBJ2-1; 10 bases agree with TRBD2. The CDR3 contains 15 residues. Unmatched junction bases numbered 8, after V lost 6 bases and J lost 6 bases. CDR1 MNHEY and CDR2 SMNVEV come from the germline V gene (reference sequence). This CDR3 is CASRTGTSVSNEQFF. Written as DNA, the CDR3 is TGTGCCAGCAGAACCGGGACTAGCGTAAGCAATGAGCAGTTCTTC.

This clone was seen only a few times. The DNA for the CDR3 is TGTGCCAGCAGCCGGGAGTCAGGGGGTAATGAGCAGTTCTTC. Translation: CASSRESGGNEQFF. The genes are TRBV5-4 and TRBJ2-1; D is possibly TRBD1 (7 bases). Per the germline V gene, CDR1 is SGHNT and CDR2 is YYREEE (reference sequence). This CDR3 comprises 14 residues. The V gene lost 4 bases and the J gene lost 7 bases, with 15 bases spanning the gap.

The CDR3 spells CASTQTGRVFEKLFF. The CDR3 bases are TGCGCCAGCACCCAGACGGGCAGGGTGTTCGAAAAACTGTTTTTT. The rearrangement uses TRBV4-1 and TRBJ1-4, with D possibly TRBD1 on 5 matching bases. The ends were cut back, 7 bases at V and 8 bases at J, with 20 bases in the middle. The germline V gene encodes CDR1 MGHRA and CDR2 YSYEKL. CDR3 length: 15 amino acids.

The chain links TRBV27 to TRBJ1-2, with a tentative D call TRBD1 (6 bases). V lost 7 bases and J 4 bases, leaving 13 bases between the germline ends. The CDR3 is 13 amino acids. Germline values: CDR1 MNHEY, CDR2 SMNVEV (reference sequence). DNA of the CDR3: TGTGCCAGCAAATTACGGGACACCTATGGCTACACCTTC. Its translation is CASKLRDTYGYTF.

The CDR3 nucleotides read TGTGCCAGCAACCCTAATGACAGGGGAGGTGAGCAGTACTTC. It specifies CASNPNDRGGEQYF. This rearrangement joins TRBV27 to TRBJ2-7; 8 bases match TRBD1. Germline CDR1 is MNHEY and CDR2 is SMNVEV (reference sequence). V trimming: 7 bases; J trimming: 7 bases; junction bases outside the gene matches: 12. The CDR3 is 14 amino acids.

A single count supports this clone. This chain connects TRBV5-1 to TRBJ2-1; TRBD2 agrees at 7 bases. V was clipped by 6 bases and J by 8 bases; unmatched bases: 17. The CDR3 length is 16 residues. The germline CDR1 and CDR2 sequences are SGHRS and YFSETQ. CDR3 amino acids: CASTEGAGEGRHEQFF. The CDR3 DNA reads TGCGCCAGCACCGAAGGGGCCGGGGAGGGCCGACATGAGCAGTTCTTC.

The rearrangement links TRBV4-1 to TRBJ2-4, with TRBD2 identical over 9 bases. Germline CDR1 reads MGHRA; CDR2 reads YSYEKL. The junction had 11 bases not matched to a gene; V was cut back by 4 bases and J by 7 bases. CDR3 size: 16 residues. The CDR3: CASSLPAGGPRNIQYF. The CDR3 DNA sequence: TGCGCCAGCAGCCTCCCTGCGGGAGGGCCGAGGAACATTCAGTACTTC.

This clone was observed a few times. This chain connects TRBV7-9 to TRBJ2-1; 10 bases match TRBD2. The CDR3 length is 15 residues. Germline V gene sequence: CDR1 SEHNR, CDR2 FQNEAQ (reference sequence). The J segment lost 8 bases and the V segment lost 6 bases, leaving 10 bases of the junction unmatched. The CDR3 loop is CASSAAGGPIDEQFF. CDR3 DNA sequence: TGTGCCAGCAGTGCAGCGGGGGGGCCTATAGATGAGCAGTTCTTC.

The gene calls are TRBV19 and TRBJ2-3, with D perhaps TRBD2 (5 bases). The CDR3 is 14 amino acids. CDR1 is LNHDA and CDR2 is SQIVND in the germline V gene (reference sequence). The ends were cut back, 5 bases at V and 0 bases at J, with 9 bases in the middle. The CDR3 nucleotides read TGTGCCAGTAGTCCAGGCGGGAGCACAGATACGCAGTATTTT. Its translation is CASSPGGSTDTQYF. The whole variable domain, filled in from reference TRBV19 and TRBJ2-3, reads DGGITQSPKYLFRKEGQNVTLSCEQNLNHDAMYWYRQDPGQGLRLIYYSQIVNDFQKGDIAEGYSVSREKKESFPLTVTSAQKNPTAFYLCASSPGGSTDTQYFGPGTRLTVL.

The rearrangement links TRBV10-3 to TRBJ1-1, with a tentative D call TRBD1 (6 bases). Trimming removed 8 bases at V and 0 bases at J, with 10 bases between. This CDR3 has 13 amino acids. Looked up from germline, CDR1 is ENHRY and CDR2 is SYGVKD. In nucleotides, the CDR3 is TGTGCCATCGGGGGGGGCATGAACACTGAAGCTTTCTTT. Protein: CAIGGGMNTEAFF.